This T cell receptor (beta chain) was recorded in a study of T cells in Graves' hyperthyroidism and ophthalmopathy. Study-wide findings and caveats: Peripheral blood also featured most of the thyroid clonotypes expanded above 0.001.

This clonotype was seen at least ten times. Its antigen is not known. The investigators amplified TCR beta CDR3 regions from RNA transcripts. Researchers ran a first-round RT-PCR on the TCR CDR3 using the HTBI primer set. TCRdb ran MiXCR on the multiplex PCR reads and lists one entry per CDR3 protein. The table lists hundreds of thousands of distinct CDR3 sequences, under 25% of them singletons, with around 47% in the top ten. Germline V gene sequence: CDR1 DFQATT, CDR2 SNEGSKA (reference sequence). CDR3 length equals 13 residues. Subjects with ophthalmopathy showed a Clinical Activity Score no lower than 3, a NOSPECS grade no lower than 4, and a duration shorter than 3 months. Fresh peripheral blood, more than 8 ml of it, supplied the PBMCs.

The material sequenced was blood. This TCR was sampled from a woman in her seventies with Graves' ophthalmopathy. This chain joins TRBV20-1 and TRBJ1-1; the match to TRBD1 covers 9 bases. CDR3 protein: CSYPGTGWTEAFF. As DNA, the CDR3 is TGCAGCTACCCAGGGACAGGGTGGACTGAAGCTTTCTTT.